These 26 T cell receptor beta chains originate from one sample sequenced in a study of T cell repertoires in cytomegalovirus infection. Which antigens these TCRs recognize remains unknown. TCRdb processed the reads anew with MiXCR; each CDR3 protein has one entry. The repertoire holds approximately 260,000 distinct CDR3 sequences, with roughly 21% as singletons. Sample: cultured PBMCs, taken from culture after CMV antigen stimulation. These receptors all stem from a human donor in good health (CMV status not recorded). Some clones in this sample may be carry-over from other donors' samples.

This clonotype has a handful of counts. V usage is TRBV6-6 and J usage is TRBJ2-5; possibly TRBD2 for D (6 bases). This CDR3 spans 11 amino acids. Germline CDR1 MNHNY, CDR2 SVGAGI (reference sequence). V was pared by 4 bases and J by 14 bases, with 14 bases between. CDR3 residues: CASSSGTRDYF. In DNA, the CDR3 is TGTGCCAGCAGTTCCGGGACTCGCGATTACTTC.

Remarks on this clonotype: One end of the junction is discordant with germline, which a read error may explain. This CDR3 reads CTSSSYRQGDTNEQFF. In DNA, the CDR3 is TGTACCAGCAGCTCTTATAGACAGGGGGATACGAATGAGCAGTTCTTC. The gene calls are TRBV28 and TRBJ2-1, with 9 bases fitting TRBD1. The CDR3 has 16 residues. Germline-derived CDR1 and CDR2 are MDHEN and SYDVKM.

The CDR3, as DNA: TGTGCCAGCAGCTTAAGTAACTACGACTACGAGCAGTACTTC. Encoded protein: CASSLSNYDYEQYF. The V gene is TRBV7-9, the J gene TRBJ2-7; D not certain. The CDR3 is made up of 14 amino acids. Per germline, CDR1 SEHNR and CDR2 FQNEAQ (reference sequence). Trimming removed 2 bases from V and 3 bases from J, with 11 bases in between.

V usage is TRBV19 and J usage is TRBJ2-4; TRBD1 matches at 10 bases. The J segment lost 14 bases and the V segment lost 5 bases, leaving 3 bases of the junction unmatched. CDR1 and CDR2 from the germline V gene are LNHDA and SQIVND (reference sequence). The CDR3 loop spans 11 amino acids. The CDR3 sequence: CASSGQGEKYF. As DNA, the CDR3 is TGTGCCAGTAGTGGACAGGGGGAAAAGTACTTC.

V and J are TRBV19 and TRBJ1-5; D may be TRBD1 (5 bases). V was pared by 3 bases and J by 2 bases, with 14 bases between. The germline V gene encodes CDR1 LNHDA and CDR2 SQIVND (reference sequence). The CDR3 contains 16 residues. The CDR3 bases are TGTGCCAGTAGTATTCCGGGGGAGTGGGGCAATCAGCCCCAGCATTTT. Translation gives CASSIPGEWGNQPQHF.

The chain combines TRBV5-1 with TRBJ1-2; D is undetermined. This CDR3 has 15 residues. V lost 0 bases and J 4 bases, leaving 13 bases between the germline ends. Germline V gives CDR1 SGHRS, CDR2 YFSETQ. The CDR3 region has the DNA TGCGCCAGCAGCTTGGAAGGGCTTCGAAGCTATGGCTACACCTTC. It translates to CASSLEGLRSYGYTF.

This clonotype occurred many times. V is TRBV7-9 and J is TRBJ2-3; 10 positions match TRBD2. Germline V lookup: CDR1 SEHNR, CDR2 FQNEAQ (reference sequence). This CDR3 spans 15 amino acids. Trimming took 6 bases from V and 3 from J; bases not matched to a gene: 6. CDR3 nucleotide sequence: TGTGCCAGCAGAGAAAGCGGGAGGGGAACAGATACGCAGTATTTT. This sequence encodes CASRESGRGTDTQYF.

This clonotype was seen many times. The V and J genes are TRBV7-2 and TRBJ2-5; 10 bases agree with TRBD2. The germline V gene has CDR1 SGHTA and CDR2 FQGNSA. The CDR3 covers 15 residues. The junction had 0 bases not matched to a gene; V was cut back by 2 bases and J by 0 bases. CDR3 DNA: TGTGCCAGCAGCTTAACTAGCGGGAACCAAGAGACCCAGTACTTC. Its translation is CASSLTSGNQETQYF.

This clonotype has just a few counts. The chain combines TRBV28 with TRBJ1-3; no clear D gene. CDR1 is MDHEN and CDR2 is SYDVKM in the germline V gene. Trimming pared 7 bases from V and 1 base from J, leaving 14 bases between. This CDR3 has 15 amino acids. The CDR3 spells CASKPPGSSGNTIYF. The CDR3 DNA reads TGTGCCAGCAAGCCTCCAGGATCATCTGGAAACACCATATATTTT. Based on the CDR3 plus reference TRBV28 and TRBJ1-3, the full variable domain is DVKVTQSSRYLVKRTGEKVFLECVQDMDHENMFWYRQDPGLGLRLIYFSYDVKMKEKGDIPEGYSVSREKKERFSLILESASTNQTSMYLCASKPPGSSGNTIYFGEGSWLTVV.

This clonotype occurred a few times. The chain employs TRBV20-1 and TRBJ1-1; no clear D gene. V lost 7 bases and J lost 1, with 13 bases in between. There are 13 residues in the CDR3. Germline CDR1 DFQATT, CDR2 SNEGSKA (reference sequence). The CDR3 is CSVPPVGNTEAFF. CDR3 DNA sequence: TGCAGTGTTCCTCCGGTTGGGAACACTGAAGCTTTCTTT.

Here the CDR3 reads CASSLSASRDNEQFF. CDR3 DNA sequence: TGTGCCAGCAGCTTATCAGCTAGCAGGGACAATGAGCAGTTCTTC. The chain uses TRBV7-2 and TRBJ2-1; the D call may be TRBD1 or TRBD2 (5 bases each). V was cut by 2 bases and J by 5 bases, with 13 bases left in between. Germline CDR1 SGHTA, CDR2 FQGNSA. The CDR3 loop spans 15 amino acids.

This clonotype has a handful of counts. The chain is built from TRBV24-1 and TRBJ2-1, with 9 bases matching TRBD2. Germline CDR1 and CDR2: KGHDR and SFDVKD. Trimming cost V 7 bases and J 9 bases; bases outside gene matches: 9. The CDR3 length is 14 residues. CDR3 nucleotides: TGTGCCACCAGCGCTAGCGGGATCTTCAGTGAGCAGTTCTTC. As protein: CATSASGIFSEQFF.

The chain combines TRBV6-2 or TRBV6-3 with TRBJ2-7, with 7 positions matching TRBD2. Germline V gives CDR1 MNHEY, CDR2 SVGEGT. The CDR3 is made up of 13 amino acids. Trimming removed 5 bases from V and 6 bases from J; junction bases left unmatched: 7. The DNA for the CDR3 is TGTGCCAGCAGTGCGGGACTACAAGGCGAGCAGTACGTC. Its protein product is CASSAGLQGEQYV.

This clonotype was observed many times. This rearrangement joins TRBV7-8 to TRBJ2-3, with D perhaps matching TRBD1 or TRBD2 (7 bases each). The CDR3 contains 16 residues. Germline V gene data show CDR1 as SGHVS and CDR2 as FQNEAQ. V was clipped by 4 bases and J by 5 bases, with 19 bases between them. CDR3 in DNA: TGTGCCAGCAGCTCCCGAGGGAGGGGGCTTGGAGATACGCAGTATTTT. Encoded protein: CASSSRGRGLGDTQYF.

The chain couples TRBV6-8 to TRBJ2-2, with no clear D. Looked up from germline, CDR1 is MNHGY and CDR2 is SAAAGT. V lost 2 bases to trimming and J lost 4 bases, with 17 bases between them. The CDR3 loop spans 17 amino acids. The CDR3 here is CASSYASSQVATGELFF. DNA of the CDR3: TGTGCCAGCAGTTACGCATCCTCCCAGGTGGCCACCGGGGAGCTGTTTTTT.

V and J are TRBV6-2 or TRBV6-3 and TRBJ1-4; D unresolved. CDR1 and CDR2 (germline): MNHEY, SVGEGT. This CDR3 has 15 amino acids. With 5 bases removed from V and 1 base from J, the gap between germline ends came to 11 bases. The CDR3 DNA reads as TGTGCCAGCAGTCCCGGGATTGGAACTAATGAAAAACTGTTTTTT. This sequence encodes CASSPGIGTNEKLFF.

The chain has TRBV9 and TRBJ2-1, with 7 nucleotides matching TRBD2. CDR1 is SGDLS and CDR2 is YYNGEE in the germline V gene. After removal of 0 bases from V and 9 bases from J, the junction contained 12 bases not matched to a gene. The CDR3 loop spans 16 amino acids. The CDR3 loop reads CASSVEGREGRFEQFF. In DNA, the CDR3 is TGTGCCAGCAGCGTAGAGGGGAGGGAGGGCCGGTTTGAGCAGTTCTTC.

This clonotype was seen ten or more times. The gene calls are TRBV6-6 and TRBJ2-3; 9 nucleotides agree with TRBD1. The CDR3 is made up of 15 amino acids. Trimming at V came to 6 bases and at J to 1 base, leaving 5 bases not matched to a gene. CDR1 is MNHNY, CDR2 SVGAGI, per germline (reference sequence). The CDR3 is CASRTRDRGTDTQYF. The CDR3 nucleotides read TGTGCCAGCAGAACCCGGGACAGGGGCACAGATACGCAGTATTTT.

This clonotype was recorded at least ten times. The chain has TRBV6-6 and TRBJ2-3; D not certain. The germline V gene encodes CDR1 MNHNY and CDR2 SVGAGI (reference sequence). V lost 3 bases to trimming and J lost 0 bases, with 7 bases between them. The CDR3 covers 14 residues. Here the CDR3 reads CASSYLSSTDTQYF. The CDR3 nucleotides read TGTGCCAGCAGTTATTTGAGTAGCACAGATACGCAGTATTTT.

The chain employs TRBV7-9 and TRBJ2-7; 7 positions agree with TRBD1. Germline assignment: CDR1 SEHNR and CDR2 FQNEAQ (reference sequence). Losses at the gene ends were 4 bases for V and 0 bases for J; bases not matched to a gene: 6. The CDR3 sequence is 15 residues long. In nucleotides, the CDR3 is TGTGCCAGCAGCTCAAACCGGGACAGCTCCTACGAGCAGTACGTC. Its protein product is CASSSNRDSSYEQYV.

This chain links TRBV12-3 or TRBV12-4 with TRBJ2-4; maybe TRBD2 (5 bases). This CDR3 is 15 amino acids long. V was pared by 4 bases and J by 3 bases, with 13 bases between. CDR3: CASSSWSRDKNIQYF. The CDR3 DNA follows: TGTGCCAGCAGTTCGTGGAGTCGGGACAAAAACATTCAGTACTTC.

This clonotype showed up just once. The chain recombines TRBV6-2 or TRBV6-3 with TRBJ1-2, with D unresolved. V lost 2 bases, J lost 9 bases, and 7 bases lay in between. The CDR3 loop spans 11 amino acids. From germline, CDR1 is MNHEY and CDR2 SVGEGT. CDR3 sequence reads: CASSYQGSYTF. In DNA, the CDR3 is TGTGCCAGCAGTTACCAAGGTAGCTACACCTTC.

This clonotype was detected a few times. The chain carries TRBV5-1 and TRBJ2-3; 11 nucleotides align to TRBD2. Germline loops: CDR1 SGHRS, CDR2 YFSETQ. The CDR3 runs 17 residues. The trim removed 4 bases at V and 2 bases at J, leaving 9 bases unmatched. The CDR3 loop is CASSRRLAGIPTDTQYF. CDR3 in DNA: TGCGCCAGCAGCCGACGACTAGCGGGAATCCCCACAGATACGCAGTATTTT.

V usage is TRBV24-1 and J usage is TRBJ2-3; the match to TRBD2 covers 7 bases. This CDR3 comprises 16 residues. V trimming: 7 bases; J trimming: 0 bases; junction bases outside the gene matches: 9. Per germline, CDR1 KGHDR and CDR2 SFDVKD. The CDR3 DNA reads as TGTGCCACCAGCCATGCGGGGGAGGCAAGCACAGATACGCAGTATTTT. This codes for CATSHAGEASTDTQYF.

The count of this clonotype is one. V and J are TRBV7-6 and TRBJ2-7; 7 nucleotides align to TRBD1. The CDR3 is 12 amino acids. In germline, CDR1 is SGHVS, CDR2 FNYEAQ. Trimming at V came to 2 bases and at J to 6 bases, leaving 1 base not matched to a gene. Here the CDR3 DNA reads TGTGCCAGCAGCTTACACAGGGGCGAGCAGTACTTC. Translating it yields CASSLHRGEQYF.

This clonotype occurred many times. This chain uses TRBV7-9 with TRBJ1-4; TRBD1 might be the D (5 bases). The CDR3 loop spans 14 amino acids. Trimming stripped 1 base from V and 8 bases from J, with 11 bases between. Germline assignment: CDR1 SEHNR and CDR2 FQNEAQ (reference sequence). The CDR3 DNA is TGTGCCAGCAGCTTAGGGGGGACGGGCGAAAAACTGTTTTTT. Amino acids: CASSLGGTGEKLFF.